The 9 T cell receptor beta chains below all came from one sample that was sequenced in a study of T cells after somatic rescue of genetic block. The protocol was immunoSEQ multiplex PCR, while the TCRdb copy is restricted to in-frame clones and leaves out a portion. Counted here are around 64,000 clones, 92% occurring once; the ten biggest clones make up under 4%. The specimen was peripheral blood mononuclear cells (PBMCs). The receptors were gathered from a man aged 35 to 55.

The chain links TRBV18 to TRBJ2-1; 14 nucleotides align to TRBD2. This CDR3 is 15 amino acids long. CDR1 KGHSH and CDR2 LQKENI come from the germline V gene. Trimming at V came to 2 bases and at J to 10 bases, leaving 4 bases not matched to a gene. The CDR3 nucleotides are TGTGCCAGCTCACCAGCGGGACTAGCGGGAGTCGAGCAGTTCTTC. This sequence encodes CASSPAGLAGVEQFF.

V is TRBV6-1 and J is TRBJ2-7, with 9 positions matching TRBD1. The V gene end was trimmed by 2 bases and the J gene end by 1 base; junction bases not matched to a gene: 9. Germline assignment: CDR1 MNHNS and CDR2 SASEGT. This CDR3 comprises 17 residues. The CDR3 is CASSETVPGTGSYEQYF. CDR3 bases: TGTGCCAGCAGTGAAACGGTCCCCGGGACAGGGTCCTACGAGCAGTACTTC.

The chain uses TRBV2 and TRBJ1-2; 9 positions match TRBD1. J gave up 4 bases and V 6 bases, and 0 bases lay outside the gene matches. CDR3 length: 12 residues. The V gene's germline CDR1 is SNHLY and CDR2 FYNNEI. The CDR3 bases are TGTGCCAGCAGGGACAGGGGCTATGGCTACACCTTC. As protein: CASRDRGYGYTF. Complete variable domain (other parts from reference TRBV2 and TRBJ1-2): EPEVTQTPSHQVTQMGQEVILRCVPISNHLYFYWYRQILGQKVEFLVSFYNNEISEKSEIFDDQFSVERPDGSNFTLKIRSTKLEDSAMYFCASRDRGYGYTFGSGTRLTVV.

V is TRBV5-4 and J is TRBJ2-5, with D perhaps matching TRBD1 (6 bases). The germline V gene encodes CDR1 SGHNT and CDR2 YYREEE (reference sequence). V was shortened by 4 bases and J by 4 bases, with 14 bases between the two germline ends. CDR3 size: 14 residues. The CDR3 is CASSTRQGGETQYF. CDR3 DNA: TGTGCCAGCAGCACGAGACAAGGGGGAGAGACCCAGTACTTC.

About this clone itself: Other DNA sequences from this sample encode an identical CDR3 as well. This chain links TRBV18 with TRBJ2-3; D unclear. Germline V gives CDR1 KGHSH, CDR2 LQKENI. Trimming pared 3 bases from V and 0 bases from J, leaving 4 bases between. CDR3 length: 13 residues. The CDR3 DNA reads TGTGCCAGCTCACCCCCTAGCACAGATACGCAGTATTTT. As protein: CASSPPSTDTQYF. Full variable domain (remainder filled in from reference TRBV18 and TRBJ2-3): NAGVMQNPRHLVRRRGQEARLRCSPMKGHSHVYWYRQLPEEGLKFMVYLQKENIIDESGMPKERFSAEFPKEGPSILRIQQVVRGDSAAYFCASSPPSTDTQYFGPGTRLTVL.

The V call is TRBV18, the J call TRBJ2-7; D may be TRBD1 (6 bases). The ends were cut back, 4 bases at V and 7 bases at J, with 11 bases in the middle. Germline assignment: CDR1 KGHSH and CDR2 LQKENI. This CDR3 is built from 12 residues. As DNA, the CDR3 is TGTGCCAGCTCACAAGACAGGAGGGAGCAGTACTTC. Its protein product is CASSQDRREQYF. The full variable domain, with the rest looked up from reference TRBV18 and TRBJ2-7, is NAGVMQNPRHLVRRRGQEARLRCSPMKGHSHVYWYRQLPEEGLKFMVYLQKENIIDESGMPKERFSAEFPKEGPSILRIQQVVRGDSAAYFCASSQDRREQYFGPGTRLTVT.

The rearrangement joins TRBV7-9 to TRBJ2-7; the D is unclear. This CDR3 is built from 11 residues. Germline CDR1 SEHNR, CDR2 FQNEAQ (reference sequence). V lost 3 bases and J lost 7, with 7 bases in between. The CDR3 protein is CASSFTLEQYF. The CDR3 nucleotides are TGTGCCAGCAGCTTTACGTTAGAGCAGTACTTC.

The chain links TRBV2 to TRBJ2-2; the D is unclear. The germline CDR1 and CDR2 sequences are SNHLY and FYNNEI. The CDR3 is made up of 12 amino acids. V was cut by 8 bases and J by 1 base, with 5 bases left in between. DNA of the CDR3: TGTGCCAGCGAGCGGAACACCGGGGAGCTGTTTTTT. Residues: CASERNTGELFF.

This rearrangement joins TRBV2 to TRBJ1-5; possibly TRBD1 for D (5 bases). The CDR3 covers 13 residues. Looked up from germline, CDR1 is SNHLY and CDR2 is FYNNEI. V lost 7 bases and J lost 5, with 12 bases in between. CDR3 in amino acids: CASTQEHDQPQHF. The CDR3 DNA reads TGTGCCAGCACACAGGAACACGATCAGCCCCAGCATTTT.